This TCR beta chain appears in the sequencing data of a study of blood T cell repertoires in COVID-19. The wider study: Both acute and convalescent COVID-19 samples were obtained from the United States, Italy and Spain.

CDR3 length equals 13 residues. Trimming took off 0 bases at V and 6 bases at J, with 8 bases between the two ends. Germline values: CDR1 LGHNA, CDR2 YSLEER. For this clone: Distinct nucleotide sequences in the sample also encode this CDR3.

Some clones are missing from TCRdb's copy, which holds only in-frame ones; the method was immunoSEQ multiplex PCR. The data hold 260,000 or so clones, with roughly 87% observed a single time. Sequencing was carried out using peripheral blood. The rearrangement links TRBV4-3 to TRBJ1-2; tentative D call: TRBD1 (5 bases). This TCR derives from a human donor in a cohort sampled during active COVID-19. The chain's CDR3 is CASSQDGGDGYTF. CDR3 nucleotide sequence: TGCGCCAGCAGCCAAGATGGGGGGGATGGCTACACCTTC.